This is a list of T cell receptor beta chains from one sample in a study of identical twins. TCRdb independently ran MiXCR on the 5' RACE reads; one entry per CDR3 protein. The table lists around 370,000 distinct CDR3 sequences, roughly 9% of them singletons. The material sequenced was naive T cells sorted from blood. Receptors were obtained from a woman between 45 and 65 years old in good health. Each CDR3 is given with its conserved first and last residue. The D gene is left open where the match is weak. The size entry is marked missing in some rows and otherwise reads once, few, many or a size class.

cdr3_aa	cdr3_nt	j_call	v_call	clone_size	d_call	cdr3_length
CASSQWDRDQESQYF	TGTGCCAGCAGCCAATGGGACAGGGACCAAGAGAGCCAGTACTTC	TRBJ2-5	TRBV7-4	few	TRBD1	15
CASSLVVGLAQQETQYF	TGTGCCAGCAGTTTAGTGGTGGGACTAGCGCAACAAGAGACCCAGTACTTC	TRBJ2-5	TRBV12-3/TRBV12-4	few	TRBD2	17
CASWTGSSPLHF	TGTGCCAGCTGGACAGGCTCCTCACCCCTCCACTTT	TRBJ1-6	TRBV6-6	few	TRBD1	12
CSARRLNNLQFF	TGCAGTGCTAGGAGGCTGAACAACCTGCAGTTCTTC	TRBJ2-1	TRBV20-1	few	-	12
CASSQGQRGSYEQYF	TGCGCCAGCAGCCAAGGCCAGCGGGGATCCTACGAGCAGTACTTC	TRBJ2-7	TRBV4-1	many	TRBD2	15
CSVGWVNTDTQYF	TGCAGCGTTGGTTGGGTTAACACAGATACGCAGTATTTT	TRBJ2-3	TRBV29-1	-	-	13
CASRSGQEEEKLFF	TGTGCCAGCAGGTCGGGACAGGAAGAGGAAAAACTGTTTTTT	TRBJ1-4	TRBV7-9	few	TRBD1	14
CASSQGPGIYGYTF	TGTGCCAGCAGCCAAGGTCCGGGAATCTATGGCTACACCTTC	TRBJ1-2	TRBV3-1	few	-	14
CSARDTGVAYNEQFF	TGCAGTGCTAGAGATACGGGAGTAGCCTACAATGAGCAGTTCTTC	TRBJ2-1	TRBV20-1	-	-	15
CASSLTAATYEQYF	TGTGCCAGCAGCTTAACGGCAGCAACCTACGAGCAGTACTTC	TRBJ2-7	TRBV7-9	-	-	14
CASSPGGSLGTDTQYF	TGTGCCAGCAGCCCAGGAGGGTCCTTGGGCACAGATACGCAGTATTTT	TRBJ2-3	TRBV7-6	-	-	16
CASSVETGQETQYF	TGTGCCAGCAGCGTAGAAACAGGCCAAGAGACCCAGTACTTC	TRBJ2-5	TRBV9	-	-	14
CASGKTGETPSYEQYF	TGCGCCAGCGGAAAAACAGGGGAGACTCCTAGCTACGAGCAGTACTTC	TRBJ2-7	TRBV5-1	few	TRBD1	16
CASSFRDSSGNTIYF	TGTGCCAGCAGTTTCCGGGACAGCTCTGGAAACACCATATATTTT	TRBJ1-3	TRBV12-3/TRBV12-4	few	TRBD1	15
CASSVGLLSSYEQYF	TGTGCCAGCAGCGTAGGCCTCCTCAGCTCCTACGAGCAGTACTTC	TRBJ2-7	TRBV9	-	-	15
CASHDSGTDTQYF	TGTGCCAGTCATGATTCCGGCACAGATACGCAGTATTTT	TRBJ2-3	TRBV10-3	many	-	13
CASSPGLTSTDTQYF	TGTGCCAGCTCACCGGGACTCACTAGCACAGATACGCAGTATTTT	TRBJ2-3	TRBV18	few	-	15
CASSLTGGNNEQFF	TGTGCCAGCTCCCTTACAGGGGGCAACAATGAGCAGTTCTTC	TRBJ2-1	TRBV11-1	many	TRBD1	14
CASSLRTEYEQYF	TGCGCCAGCAGCTTAAGGACAGAATACGAGCAGTACTTC	TRBJ2-7	TRBV5-1	few	-	13
CSARDRPEPKDTEAFF	TGCAGTGCTAGAGATCGCCCCGAACCGAAGGACACTGAAGCTTTCTTT	TRBJ1-1	TRBV20-1	-	-	16
CASSLVTSGRRGTDTQYF	TGCGCCAGCAGCTTGGTGACTAGCGGGAGAAGGGGCACAGATACGCAGTATTTT	TRBJ2-3	TRBV5-1	many	TRBD2	18
CSVDDRGFGGYTF	TGCAGCGTTGACGACAGGGGGTTTGGCGGCTACACCTTC	TRBJ1-2	TRBV29-1	-	TRBD1	13